The T cell receptor beta chain described here comes from a study of CD8 T cells in Susac syndrome. Study-wide points: Detection of Susac-specific public clones gave over 15 in total CD8+ repertoires and several in CD8+ TEMRA repertoires. In Susac syndrome, CD8+ expansion was highest in TEMRA and active disease.

An amount of RNA that ranged from roughly 0.5 to 1 ug was reverse transcribed with random hexamers. The CDR3 of TCR beta was amplified by immunoSEQ multiplex PCR across 54 Vbeta and 13 Jbeta. TCRdb re-analysed the immunoSEQ multiplex PCR reads in MiXCR, keeping a single row per CDR3 protein. The table has about 100,000 distinct CDR3 sequences, roughly 96% seen once. The CDR3 is 12 amino acids. Trimming removed 6 bases from V and 5 bases from J; junction bases left unmatched: 2. Germline-derived CDR1 and CDR2 are SEHNR and FQNEAQ (reference sequence). With regard to this clonotype: What it recognizes is unknown.

V gene TRBV7-9 combines with J gene TRBJ2-3; TRBD2 matches at 7 bases. The receptor's source is a human donor with Susac syndrome. Source material: CD8+ T cells from PBMCs. DNA of the CDR3: TGTGCCAGCAGTCGGGGGGAAGATACGCAGTATTTT. It yields the protein CASSRGEDTQYF.